This T cell receptor (beta chain) was recorded in a study of Graves' ophthalmopathy and Graves' hyperthyroidism. RNA transcripts served as template for amplifying TCR beta CDR3 sequences. HTBI primers were employed in first-round RT-PCR, then a second-round multiplex PCR followed. MiXCR, run by TCRdb on the multiplex PCR reads, gives a single entry per CDR3 protein. The sample includes roughly 1.1 million distinct CDR3 sequences, about 36% of them seen just once. Trimming left V 3 bases short and J 4 bases short, with 9 bases between. The length of the CDR3 is 13 residues. The germline V gene has CDR1 SGHTA and CDR2 FQGNSA. Ten or more counts support this clonotype. Antigen unknown. The study, taken as a whole, reports: In blood, most expanded thyroid clonotypes above 0.001 frequency were also detected. With just under 90% sensitivity and 75% to 84% specificity, a 13-signature model separated ophthalmopathy from stable hyperthyroidism.

The sample was peripheral blood or thyroid tissue (not recorded which). V gene TRBV7-2 combines with J gene TRBJ1-2, with D maybe TRBD1 (5 bases). The sequence was collected from an adult man with Graves' hyperthyroidism. The CDR3 reads CASSFDSFYGYTF. The CDR3 DNA is TGTGCCAGCAGCTTCGACAGCTTCTATGGCTACACCTTC.